The rows below give T cell receptor beta chains drawn from one sample of a study of shared clonotypes between healthy human individuals. Clones were sequenced by immunoSEQ multiplex PCR, and TCRdb holds only the in-frame ones, with some missing. The sample includes about 960,000 clones, around 80% of them seen just once. Sequencing was carried out using memory CD4+ T cells sorted from blood. These receptors originate from a man aged 18 to 29 in good health. Both conserved end residues are part of each CDR3. Clone size is not always given. Where it is, it says once, few, many or a class for expanded clones.

size,V,CDR3
few,TRBV6-6,CASGRGSSYEQYF
few,TRBV4-2,CASSQDQTGGTEAFF
NA,TRBV6-5,CASRLSSNQPQHF
NA,TRBV5-1,CASRAGNYEQYF
NA,TRBV6-1,CASSEVGALSTDTQYF
once,TRBV7-8,CASSFSAFTDTQYF
NA,TRBV5-1,CASSFRAGVNTGELFF
NA,TRBV4-1,CASSPKQLNTEAFF
NA,TRBV4-1,CASSQDRRGRLNYGYTF
NA,TRBV2,CASSAGTAGEQFF
NA,TRBV14,CASSASLWSNEQFF
few,TRBV6-1,CASSVETGETYEQYF
NA,TRBV4-1,CASSHAGTSGWDEQFF
NA,TRBV11-2,CASSPEPGLDNEQFF
few,TRBV6-5,CASKMGWGQETQYF
NA,TRBV19,CASSPGRPGEKLFF
NA,TRBV5-4,CASSLAGTEKLFF
many,TRBV5-6,CASSLHLIDREGEAFF
once,TRBV10-3,CAISAYGLAVGGETQYF
few,TRBV5-1,CASSLVAGSNQPQHF
NA,TRBV9,CASSSGRNTGELFF
NA,TRBV30,CAWSTGIDTQYF
NA,TRBV2,CASSALYGTEAFF
NA,TRBV11-2,CASSLEAPNTEAFF